This T cell receptor (beta chain) was recorded in a study of Ad26.COV2.S vaccination and SARS-CoV-2 variants (dated by TCRdb to the early 2020s). In terms of the full investigation: TCRbeta repertoire sequencing was used to assess the specificity and breadth of SARS-CoV-2-reactive T cell receptors after Ad26.COV2.S vaccination. A total of approximately 30 samples were included in the TCR-sequenced set, comprising approximately 20 Ad26.COV2.S vaccine recipients, 5 placebo recipients and 8 SARS-CoV-2 convalescent individuals.

As regards this clone: Its specific antigen is unknown. Qualities for individual bases were not recorded, and no much larger clone is one base off.

TCRbeta CDR3 regions were sequenced with the immunoSEQ Assay. After extraction, genomic DNA underwent amplification by bias-controlled multiplex PCR, followed by high-throughput sequencing. Concerning the study's data processing: To quantify the absolute abundance of every unique TCRbeta CDR3 region, sequences were collapsed and filtered. Usable DNA was measured by amplifying reference genes present in all nucleated cells, and TCRbeta template counts were normalized to that usable DNA to estimate T cell fraction. Repertoire TCRs were annotated as SARS-CoV-2-specific by exact matching of V gene, CDR3 amino acid sequence and J gene to a known reactive TCR set. The reference SARS-CoV-2 TCR set was obtained from MIRA and was filtered for enrichment in COVID-19-positive ImmuneCODE repertoires, whereby public or cross-reactive TCRs were removed. Using the MIRA antigens, annotated TCRs were further analysed by specific ORF or by position within an ORF. Breadth was defined as annotated unique rearrangements over total unique productive rearrangements; depth was the summed frequency of those rearrangements. TCR breadth was compared between groups using two-sided Wilcoxon rank-sum tests. TCRdb obtained this table from immuneACCESS and retained in-frame rearrangements with V and J assigned. These tables miss some clones; where compared with another copy, unresolved V genes account for less than half of the shortfall, and the remainder is unexplained. D and trimming come from the DNA, and the V and J calls and clone size come from that table. The sample table contains about 180,000 clones; only one count was recorded for roughly nine tenths of them. The ten most abundant clones make up about 5.5% of the sample.

Looking up the germline V gene yields CDR1 ENHRY and CDR2 SYGVKD. V gives up 3 bases and J gives up 2 bases, and the segment between their germline ends measures 10 bases. From cysteine to phenylalanine, the CDR3 is 14 amino acids long. Only the CDR3 DNA is retained, 42 bases long and in frame from the first base. What the work shows at the level of the full study, not this receptor alone: Non-spike TCR breadth was comparable between vaccine and placebo recipients, consistent with the vaccine containing only spike. Substantial breadth of spike-specific CD8+ and CD4+ T cell responses was reported after vaccination. Spike-specific TCR breadth was higher in Ad26.COV2.S recipients than in placebo recipients (P = 0.0014). According to the authors, total T cell responses may have been underestimated by the TCR breadth and depth analyses.

Read against the paper, the sample's time point label means: individuals recovered from natural SARS-CoV-2 infection. The TCR comes from a human donor who had recovered from COVID-19. Recombination joined TRBV10-3 with TRBJ1-2; the D segment cannot be called with confidence. The starting material was peripheral blood, obtained after recovery from COVID-19. The bases read TGTGCCATCAGTGAAACCGGGATAAACTATGGCTACACCTTC. Its product reads: CAISETGINYGYTF.